This TCR beta chain derives from a study of OX40 agonist ivuxolimab in advanced cancers. On this clone itself: The antigen is unknown.

Only in-frame clones appear in the TCRdb table, and some are missing; sequencing was by immunoSEQ multiplex PCR. The sample shows about 95,000 clones, around 85% of them seen only once. Findings of the study overall: Also present in some nonresponders was a low level of normalized T-cell clonal expansion. Within 6 weeks, CD4+ and CD8+ blood T cells expanded clonally at 0.1 to 3.0 mg/kg.

There are 16 residues in the CDR3. Germline V gives CDR1 KGHSY, CDR2 FQNENV. Trimming shortened V by 0 bases and J by 2 bases, and 12 bases separated the two germline ends. The TCR comes from an adult with an advanced solid tumor such as melanoma, head and neck, liver or kidney cancer. J is TRBJ2-3 and V is TRBV16; either TRBD1 or TRBD2 may fit D (7 bases each). The specimen was CD4+ or CD8+ T cells sorted from blood, collected in a trial of the OX40 agonist ivuxolimab. CDR3 in amino acids: CASSQSAGGDTDTQYF. The CDR3 nucleotides are TGTGCCAGCAGCCAATCCGCAGGGGGGGACACAGATACGCAGTATTTT.